These 19 T cell receptor beta chains were sequenced from one sample in a study of blood T cell repertoires in COVID-19. This table comes from immunoSEQ multiplex PCR, and its TCRdb copy is limited to in-frame clones, with some not included. The profile shows 300,000 or so clones, around 86% of them singletons. The specimen was PBMCs or T cells enriched from blood (not recorded which). These receptors were collected from a woman aged 40 to 50 with acute COVID-19.

The gene calls are TRBV18 and TRBJ1-1; TRBD1 agrees at 7 bases. J lost 1 base, V lost 2 bases, and 4 bases had no gene match. The V gene's germline CDR1 is KGHSH and CDR2 LQKENI. There are 15 residues in the CDR3. The CDR3 DNA follows: TGTGCCAGCTCACCAACGGGGGACAGGAACACTGAAGCTTTCTTT. This translates into CASSPTGDRNTEAFF.

This chain uses TRBV12-5 with TRBJ2-3; 8 bases map to TRBD1. CDR1 and CDR2 from the germline V gene are LGHNT and FRNRAP. The J segment lost 3 bases and the V segment lost 2 bases, leaving 1 base of the junction unmatched. This CDR3 is 14 amino acids long. The CDR3 DNA is TGTGCTAGTGGTTTGCAGGGGGCAACAGATACGCAGTATTTT. Protein: CASGLQGATDTQYF.

The rearrangement uses TRBV3-1 (or the pseudogene TRBV3-2) and TRBJ1-2, with TRBD1 matching 7 bases. The germline V gene encodes CDR1 LGHDT and CDR2 YNNKEL (reference sequence). The CDR3 spans 15 residues. With 4 bases clipped from V and 1 base from J, the junction kept 6 bases outside the gene matches. In DNA form, the CDR3 reads TGTGCCAGCAGCCCATCGGGACAGTATAACTATGGCTACACCTTC. It is translated as CASSPSGQYNYGYTF.

The chain combines TRBV4-2 with TRBJ1-1; D gene uncertain. The CDR3 totals 14 residues. Germline V lookup: CDR1 LGHNA, CDR2 YNFKEQ. V lost 0 bases and J 4 bases, leaving 9 bases between the germline ends. The CDR3 DNA sequence: TGTGCCAGCAGCCAAGATGAGACACTCACTGAAGCTTTCTTT. Amino acid sequence: CASSQDETLTEAFF.

To note about this clone: One junction end does not reproduce the germline sequence, and a read error may be involved. The genes are TRBV7-2 and TRBJ1-1, with D unresolved. The CDR3 consists of 16 residues. Germline V lookup: CDR1 SGHTA, CDR2 FQGNSA. The CDR3 bases are TGTGCCAGCAGCTTACCGTCTGGACTAACGAACGCTGAAGCTTTCTTT. It translates to CASSLPSGLTNAEAFF.

Here the CDR3 reads CATSDIRPGDAGELFF. CDR3 DNA sequence: TGTGCCACCAGTGATATAAGACCGGGGGACGCCGGGGAGCTGTTTTTT. This chain links TRBV24-1 with TRBJ2-2, with D possibly TRBD2 on 6 matching bases. The V and J ends lost 3 bases and 6 bases respectively, with 16 bases between them. This CDR3 is 16 amino acids long. The V gene's germline CDR1 is KGHDR and CDR2 SFDVKD.

This clone is a singleton in its sample. This chain joins TRBV24-1 and TRBJ1-5, with D uncertain. CDR1 KGHDR and CDR2 SFDVKD come from the germline V gene. V dropped 2 bases and J dropped 4 bases, with 5 bases sitting between them. The CDR3 length is 13 residues. CDR3 bases: TGTGCCACCAGTGATTCCCCTAATCAGCCCCAGCATTTT. Amino acid sequence: CATSDSPNQPQHF.

V usage is TRBV29-1 and J usage is TRBJ2-7; 12 bases map to TRBD1. With V trimmed by 7 bases and J by 1 base, 2 bases remained unmatched. The length of the CDR3 is 13 residues. Germline loops: CDR1 SQVTM, CDR2 ANQGSEA. CDR3 nucleotides: TGCAGCGGGGGACAGGGGGCATCCTACGAGCAGTACTTC. It translates to CSGGQGASYEQYF.

This clone has a single count. The chain joins TRBV12-5 to TRBJ1-5; D not resolved. The CDR3 runs to 13 residues. Between the trimmed V and J ends, which lost 1 base and 7 bases, there was a span of 8 bases. The germline V gene encodes CDR1 LGHNT and CDR2 FRNRAP. The CDR3 region has the DNA TGTGCTAGTGGTTTGGGAGAGAAGCAGCCCCAGCATTTT. This sequence encodes CASGLGEKQPQHF. Full variable domain (missing parts from reference TRBV12-5 and TRBJ1-5): DARVTQTPRHKVTEMGQEVTMRCQPILGHNTVFWYRQTMMQGLELLAYFRNRAPLDDSGMPKDRFSAEMPDATLATLKIQPSEPRDSAVYFCASGLGEKQPQHFGDGTRLSIL.

The chain recombines TRBV11-2 with TRBJ1-3; 7 nucleotides agree with TRBD1. Trimming took 2 bases from V and 4 from J; bases not matched to a gene: 5. CDR1 and CDR2 from the germline V gene are SGHAT and FQNNGV. The CDR3 sequence is 15 residues long. CDR3 in amino acids: CASSLFRDRGNTIYF. For the CDR3, the DNA is TGTGCCAGCAGCTTATTCCGGGACAGAGGAAACACCATATATTTT.

The chain links TRBV6-6 to TRBJ1-5; 12 bases agree with TRBD1. Trimming cost V 5 bases and J 0 bases; bases outside gene matches: 11. This CDR3 is 19 amino acids long. Per the germline V gene, CDR1 is MNHNY and CDR2 is SVGAGI (reference sequence). CDR3 coding DNA: TGTGCCAGCAGTCACAAACCCGGGACAGGGGGCAATAGCAATCAGCCCCAGCATTTT. Its translation: CASSHKPGTGGNSNQPQHF.

This clone was detected only once. The chain carries TRBV7-2 and TRBJ1-3; 8 positions match TRBD1. V was clipped by 5 bases and J by 1 base; unmatched bases: 13. The CDR3 runs to 18 residues. CDR1 and CDR2 from the germline V gene are SGHTA and FQGNSA. CDR3 amino acids: CASSQTGTGDNSGNTIYF. The CDR3 nucleotides read TGTGCCAGCAGCCAAACCGGGACAGGAGATAATTCTGGAAACACCATATATTTT.

The V call is TRBV7-2, the J call TRBJ1-4; the D gene is possibly TRBD1 (6 bases). Germline lookup yields CDR1 SGHTA and CDR2 FQGNSA. Trimming left V 5 bases short and J 0 bases short, with 7 bases between. The CDR3 is made up of 14 amino acids. CDR3 in amino acids: CASSRTATNEKLFF. DNA of the CDR3: TGTGCCAGCAGCCGGACAGCAACTAATGAAAAACTGTTTTTT.

The chain combines TRBV7-2 with TRBJ2-3; 7 bases map to TRBD2. Germline values: CDR1 SGHTA, CDR2 FQGNSA. J gave up 1 base and V 5 bases, and 3 bases lay outside the gene matches. The CDR3 contains 14 residues. CDR3 residues: CASSRLAGTDTQYF. In nucleotides, the CDR3 is TGTGCCAGCAGCCGTCTAGCGGGCACAGATACGCAGTATTTT.

The CDR3 is CASSLGRGGANVLTF. The CDR3 DNA follows: TGTGCCAGCAGCTTAGGCAGGGGTGGGGCCAACGTCCTGACTTTC. The chain combines TRBV7-2 with TRBJ2-6, with a tentative D call TRBD1 (6 bases). The germline gives CDR1 SGHTA, CDR2 FQGNSA. The V and J ends lost 1 base and 3 bases respectively, with 7 bases between them. The CDR3 covers 15 residues.

The V call is TRBV27, the J call TRBJ1-1; 9 nucleotides align to TRBD1. V lost 5 bases and J lost 4; bases outside the gene matches: 8. This CDR3 contains 15 residues. Germline V CDR1 and CDR2: MNHEY, SMNVEV (reference sequence). The CDR3 here is CASSTWTGEGTEAFF. The CDR3 DNA reads TGTGCCAGCAGTACATGGACAGGGGAGGGCACTGAAGCTTTCTTT.

This clone was seen only once. The rearrangement joins TRBV3-1 (or the pseudogene TRBV3-2) to TRBJ1-5, with a possible D match to TRBD1 (5 bases). Trimming took 3 bases from V and 6 from J, leaving 12 bases between them. The CDR3 totals 14 residues. The germline CDR1 and CDR2 sequences are LGHDT and YNNKEL (reference sequence). The CDR3 loop is CASSHGREGQPQHF. The CDR3 DNA is TGTGCCAGCAGCCACGGCAGGGAGGGTCAGCCCCAGCATTTT.

The chain joins TRBV10-3 to TRBJ2-3; weak D call: TRBD2 (7 bases). CDR1 and CDR2 from the germline V gene are ENHRY and SYGVKD. The CDR3 extends over 16 amino acids. Trimming removed 5 bases from V and 2 bases from J, with 17 bases in between. The CDR3 loop reads CAISLRGGPHTDTQYF. In DNA form, the CDR3 reads TGTGCCATCAGTCTAAGGGGGGGGCCCCACACAGATACGCAGTATTTT.

This clone appeared a single time. The CDR3 DNA sequence: TGTGCCATCGGCGGTCCCAGGGGGCAATGGTTGAACACTGAAGCTTTCTTT. It translates to CAIGGPRGQWLNTEAFF. The J gene is TRBJ1-1, the V gene TRBV10-3; 8 bases map to TRBD1. Germline-derived CDR1 and CDR2 are ENHRY and SYGVKD. The CDR3 has 17 amino acids. The V gene end was trimmed by 8 bases and the J gene end by 0 bases; junction bases not matched to a gene: 14.